This T cell receptor beta chain emerged from a study of blood T cell repertoires in COVID-19. Using immunoSEQ multiplex PCR, the repertoire was profiled, and TCRdb retains in-frame clones only, with some absent. Here the sample spans around 450,000 clones, 90% being singletons. Cohort 3 recovery required two negative PCRs, clearance, or symptom resolution. The ends lost 4 bases at V and 5 bases at J; junction bases unmatched: 11. CDR3 size: 17 residues. In germline, CDR1 is SGHTA, CDR2 FQGNSA. The genes are TRBV7-2 and TRBJ2-4, with TRBD1 matching over 10 bases. This TCR derives from a man aged 18 to 29 who had recovered from COVID-19. The source material was PBMCs or T cells enriched from blood (not recorded which). CDR3 DNA: TGTGCCAGCAGCTCCCCCCGGGACAGGGGAGCTGAAAACATTCAGTACTTC. Its translation: CASSSPRDRGAENIQYF.